This T cell receptor beta chain comes out of a study of blood T cell repertoires in COVID-19. Living in roughly 23 US areas, the participants were between 18 and 89 years of age. Original data processing: Reference gene primer amplification in the assay estimated nucleated cell counts. Using immunoSEQ multiplex PCR, the repertoire was profiled, and TCRdb retains in-frame clones only, with some absent. The DNA was the basis for D and trimming; V, J and clone size are from that table. The table has about 180,000 clones, nearly 90% seen once; the top ten hold approximately 2.1%. Concerning this clone: This sample includes further DNA sequences coding for the same CDR3.

CDR3 size: 11 residues. CDR1 is LGHDT and CDR2 is YNNKEL in the germline V gene (reference sequence). Trimming removed 6 bases at V and 7 bases at J, with 6 bases between. The rearrangement joins TRBV3-1 (or the pseudogene TRBV3-2) to TRBJ1-4; D unresolved. The clonotype comes from a woman aged 40 to 50 with acute COVID-19. Sequencing input: PBMCs or T cells enriched from blood (not recorded which). For the CDR3, the DNA is TGTGCCAGCAGACGGGGTGAAAAACTGTTTTTT. It specifies CASRRGEKLFF.